This T cell receptor (beta chain) was identified during a study of blood T cell repertoires in COVID-19. The overall study: Acute and convalescent COVID-19 specimens originated in the United States, Italy and Spain. PBMCs, B-cell-depleted T cells, or T cells were the source of the cDNA or gDNA that made up the material.

In the original processing: Estimation of nucleated cell counts relied on the amplification of reference gene primers. Generated by immunoSEQ multiplex PCR, the TCRdb table keeps only in-frame clones and is missing some. V, J and clone size were drawn from that table, and D and trimming were deduced from the DNA. Altogether some 16,000 clones are present, 80% to 90% being singletons, with the ten largest covering about 9.3%. V lost 2 bases, J lost 2 bases, and 8 bases lay in between. CDR3 length: 13 residues. Looked up from germline, CDR1 is SGHRS and CDR2 is YFSETQ. The chain is built from TRBV5-1 and TRBJ2-7; a possible D gene is TRBD2 (5 bases). The TCR comes from a man of 80 years or more with acute or convalescent COVID-19. Sequencing was carried out using peripheral blood. The CDR3 DNA is TGCGCCAGCAGCTTTGGGGAGACCTACGAGCAGTACTTC. It encodes CASSFGETYEQYF.